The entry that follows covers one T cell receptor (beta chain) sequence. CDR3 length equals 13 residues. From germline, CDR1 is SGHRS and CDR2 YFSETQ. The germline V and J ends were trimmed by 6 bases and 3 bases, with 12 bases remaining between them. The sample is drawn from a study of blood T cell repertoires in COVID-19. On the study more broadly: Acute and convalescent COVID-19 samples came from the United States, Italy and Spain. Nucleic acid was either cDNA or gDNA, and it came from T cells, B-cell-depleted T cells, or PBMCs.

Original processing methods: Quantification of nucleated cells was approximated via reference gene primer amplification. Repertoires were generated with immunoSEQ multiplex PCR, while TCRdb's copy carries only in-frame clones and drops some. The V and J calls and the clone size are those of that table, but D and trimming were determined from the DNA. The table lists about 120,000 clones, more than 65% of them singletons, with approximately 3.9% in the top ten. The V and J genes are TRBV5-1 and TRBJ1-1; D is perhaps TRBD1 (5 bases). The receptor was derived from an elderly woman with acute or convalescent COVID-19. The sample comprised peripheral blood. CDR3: CASKAEGDTEAFF. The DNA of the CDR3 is TGCGCCAGCAAGGCGGAAGGGGACACTGAAGCTTTCTTT.